The 10 T cell receptor beta chains in this list originate from one sample, sequenced in a study of blood T cell repertoires in COVID-19. Sequencing was performed with immunoSEQ multiplex PCR; in TCRdb, only in-frame clones are kept and a portion is missing. The sample holds approximately 130,000 clones; about 77% are singletons and the top ten take around 18%. Sequencing was done on a sample of peripheral blood. Receptors originate from a man aged 80 or over with acute or convalescent COVID-19.

This CDR3 reads CASSLLRNTEAFF. The CDR3 DNA is TGTGCCAGCAGTTTATTGCGCAACACTGAAGCTTTCTTT. This sequence joins TRBV28 and TRBJ1-1; D is uncertain. Trimming removed 1 base from V and 2 bases from J, with 5 bases in between. This CDR3 contains 13 residues. In germline, CDR1 is MDHEN, CDR2 SYDVKM.

V and J are TRBV2 and TRBJ2-5, with 13 positions matching TRBD2. This CDR3 is 15 amino acids long. The germline CDR1 and CDR2 sequences are SNHLY and FYNNEI. With 6 bases clipped from V and 4 bases from J, the junction kept 5 bases outside the gene matches. The CDR3 is CASRELAGGGETQYF. The CDR3, as DNA: TGTGCCAGCAGGGAACTAGCGGGGGGGGGAGAGACCCAGTACTTC.

The rearrangement joins TRBV20-1 to TRBJ1-3, with 7 bases lining up with TRBD1. This CDR3 spans 14 amino acids. V dropped 3 bases and J dropped 3; count of bases not matched to a gene: 5. Germline V gene data show CDR1 as DFQATT and CDR2 as SNEGSKA (reference sequence). CDR3 in amino acids: CSASTQGVGNTIYF. DNA for the CDR3: TGCAGTGCTAGTACGCAGGGGGTTGGAAACACCATATATTTT.

The chain joins TRBV6-1 to TRBJ2-5, with D possibly being TRBD2 (6 bases). Germline V CDR1 and CDR2: MNHNS, SASEGT. Deletions cut 1 base from V and 7 bases from J, with 10 bases between. CDR3 length: 13 residues. This chain's CDR3 is CASSEVSRGTQYF. The CDR3 DNA sequence: TGTGCCAGCAGTGAAGTTTCGCGGGGGACCCAGTACTTC.

In this sample, this clone turned up a few times. The chain links TRBV18 to TRBJ2-2; D gene unclear. The CDR3 length is 13 residues. Trimming took 3 bases from V and 6 from J, leaving 8 bases between them. In germline, CDR1 is KGHSH, CDR2 LQKENI. The CDR3 loop is CASSPAVAGELFF. CDR3 nucleotides: TGTGCCAGCTCACCCGCGGTGGCCGGGGAGCTGTTTTTT.

V is TRBV19 and J is TRBJ2-4; 7 bases line up with TRBD1. Trimming took 5 bases from V and 5 from J; bases not matched to a gene: 9. This CDR3 is 15 amino acids long. Germline values: CDR1 LNHDA, CDR2 SQIVND (reference sequence). The CDR3 here is CASSLQTGTENIQYF. The CDR3 DNA reads as TGTGCCAGTAGTCTTCAAACCGGGACAGAAAACATTCAGTACTTC.

V gene TRBV18 combines with J gene TRBJ1-1; a possible D gene is TRBD1 (5 bases). The CDR3 sequence is 13 residues long. The germline V gene encodes CDR1 KGHSH and CDR2 LQKENI. The V end was cut by 6 bases, the J end by 0 bases, with 8 bases between. CDR3 sequence (DNA): TGTGCCAGCTCCGGGGGTGTGAACACTGAAGCTTTCTTT. It yields the protein CASSGGVNTEAFF.

As to this clone: This CDR3 is also generated by other DNA sequences in the sample. V is TRBV10-3 and J is TRBJ2-5; 7 nucleotides agree with TRBD2. V was pared by 4 bases and J by 5 bases, with 7 bases of the junction left unmatched. The V gene's germline CDR1 is ENHRY and CDR2 SYGVKD. The CDR3 totals 14 residues. The CDR3 coding sequence is TGTGCCATCAGTGGGCAATGGGGGGGGGAGACCCAGTACTTC. Protein: CAISGQWGGETQYF.

The chain combines TRBV11-2 with TRBJ2-1, with 7 nucleotides matching TRBD2. The J segment lost 4 bases and the V segment lost 5 bases, leaving 11 bases of the junction unmatched. The CDR3 runs to 16 residues. The germline V gene has CDR1 SGHAT and CDR2 FQNNGV. As DNA, the CDR3 is TGTGCCAGCAGCGCCCCGGGGGGACGGGGATACAATGAGCAGTTCTTC. Residues: CASSAPGGRGYNEQFF.

V gene TRBV30 combines with J gene TRBJ1-2, with TRBD1 as a possible D gene (6 bases). The germline V gene encodes CDR1 GTSNPN and CDR2 SVGIG (reference sequence). V was cut by 3 bases and J by 6 bases, with 14 bases left in between. The CDR3 runs to 13 residues. The CDR3 nucleotides are TGTGCCTGGAGCCTGGGACAATCGCATGGCTACACCTTC. The encoded protein is CAWSLGQSHGYTF. Supplemented by reference TRBV30 and TRBJ1-2, the full variable domain reads SQTIHQWPATLVQPVGSPLSLECTVEGTSNPNLYWYRQAAGRGLQLLFYSVGIGQISSEVPQNLSASRPQDRQFILSSKKLLLSDSGFYLCAWSLGQSHGYTFGSGTRLTVV.